This TCR beta chain derives from a study of technical replicates of blood from several donors. Sequenced by immunoSEQ multiplex PCR; TCRdb stores in-frame clones only, minus some. The repertoire holds some 62,000 clones, with about 88% as singletons. The sample comprised PBMCs. The source of this sequence is a human donor in good health. Some clones in this sample may be carry-over from other donors' samples.

The CDR3 loop reads CASHEQGLAYNEQFF. CDR3 nucleotide sequence: TGTGCCAGTCACGAACAGGGTTTGGCCTACAATGAGCAGTTCTTC. The chain combines TRBV19 with TRBJ2-1; the D gene is possibly TRBD1 (6 bases). CDR3 size: 15 residues. The germline CDR1 and CDR2 sequences are LNHDA and SQIVND (reference sequence). V shed 8 bases and J shed 2 bases, with 16 bases lying between them.